The 17 T cell receptor beta chains reported below all come from one sample, sequenced in a study of shared clonotypes between healthy human individuals. The repertoire was sequenced with immunoSEQ multiplex PCR; TCRdb's copy has only in-frame clones and lacks some. In the table there are about 1.5 million clones, approximately 98% of which are singletons. Material for sequencing was naive CD4+ T cells sorted from blood. Regarding subset: CD45RA+ positively selected. These receptors originate from a man aged 25-40 years in good health.

This clone was detected once. This specimen includes other DNA sequences encoding the same CDR3. V is TRBV6-1 and J is TRBJ1-2; D gene uncertain. This CDR3 region has 12 residues. V was clipped by 4 bases and J by 2 bases, with 5 bases between them. Germline values: CDR1 MNHNS, CDR2 SASEGT. CDR3 bases: TGTGCCAGCAGTGCTGGGAACTATGGCTACACCTTC. Its protein product is CASSAGNYGYTF.

This chain uses TRBV19 with TRBJ1-5, with 10 bases aligning to TRBD1. The trim removed 5 bases at V and 5 bases at J, leaving 9 bases unmatched. Germline lookup yields CDR1 LNHDA and CDR2 SQIVND (reference sequence). CDR3 length equals 16 residues. CDR3 bases: TGTGCCAGTAGTCCCAGACAGGGGGCGGTCCATCAGCCCCAGCATTTT. It yields the protein CASSPRQGAVHQPQHF.

V gene TRBV9 combines with J gene TRBJ2-2, with no clear D. V shed 0 bases and J shed 6 bases, with 9 bases lying between them. Germline CDR1 is SGDLS and CDR2 is YYNGEE. The CDR3 runs 14 residues. The CDR3 nucleotides read TGTGCCAGCAGCGTAGCGATGGTTTCCGGGGAGCTGTTTTTT. Its protein product is CASSVAMVSGELFF.

This chain joins TRBV4-2 and TRBJ1-4, with D perhaps matching TRBD1 (5 bases). Germline loops: CDR1 LGHNA, CDR2 YNFKEQ. This CDR3 has 14 amino acids. V gave up 8 bases and J gave up 4 bases, with 14 bases separating them. CDR3 sequence (DNA): TGTGCCAGCGTGGGGGGGACGTTTAATGAAAAACTGTTTTTT. Encoded protein: CASVGGTFNEKLFF.

The gene calls are TRBV10-2 and TRBJ2-7; perhaps TRBD1 as D (6 bases). The germline V gene encodes CDR1 WSHSY and CDR2 SAAADI. The V end was cut by 5 bases, the J end by 0 bases, with 17 bases between. The CDR3 runs 16 residues. The chain's CDR3 is CASSQTTGFSSYEQYF. The CDR3 DNA sequence: TGCGCCAGCAGTCAAACGACAGGTTTTAGCTCCTACGAGCAGTACTTC.

The chain has TRBV7-3 and TRBJ2-1; 8 positions agree with TRBD2. V dropped 4 bases and J dropped 1; count of bases not matched to a gene: 3. The CDR3 spans 15 residues. The germline V gene has CDR1 SGHTA and CDR2 FQGTGA. CDR3 residues: CASSSKRESYNEQFF. The CDR3, as DNA: TGTGCCAGCAGCTCTAAGCGGGAGTCCTACAATGAGCAGTTCTTC.

V usage is TRBV7-9 and J usage is TRBJ1-2, with TRBD1 matching 7 bases. The germline V gene has CDR1 SEHNR and CDR2 FQNEAQ (reference sequence). V gave up 5 bases and J gave up 0 bases; unmatched junction bases: 3. The CDR3 extends over 14 amino acids. The CDR3 nucleotides read TGTGCCAGCAGCCCGGACAGGCCTAACTATGGCTACACCTTC. It encodes CASSPDRPNYGYTF.

The chain uses TRBV4-1 and TRBJ2-7; a weak D match, TRBD2 (6 bases). The V end lost 0 bases, the J end lost 2 bases, and 14 bases lay between the germline ends. There are 16 residues in the CDR3. Per germline, CDR1 MGHRA and CDR2 YSYEKL. The CDR3 sequence: CASSQDGAGKTYEQYF. In DNA form, the CDR3 reads TGCGCCAGCAGCCAAGATGGGGCGGGGAAAACCTACGAGCAGTACTTC.

The CDR3 is CASSPTLTGTPDNEQFF. The CDR3 nucleotides are TGCGCCAGCAGCCCCACACTGACAGGGACCCCCGACAATGAGCAGTTCTTC. V is TRBV5-1 and J is TRBJ2-1; 7 bases align to TRBD1. Germline loops: CDR1 SGHRS, CDR2 YFSETQ. This CDR3 has 17 residues. With 4 bases clipped from V and 5 bases from J, the junction kept 15 bases outside the gene matches.

The chain joins TRBV27 to TRBJ2-7; 7 bases map to TRBD2. CDR1 is MNHEY and CDR2 is SMNVEV in the germline V gene (reference sequence). The CDR3 covers 15 residues. The V and J ends lost 2 bases and 2 bases, in that order; junction bases with no gene match: 6. For the CDR3, the DNA is TGTGCCAGCAGTTTAGAGGCGGGAGCTCCCTACGAGCAGTACTTC. It yields the protein CASSLEAGAPYEQYF.

The rearrangement links TRBV7-9 to TRBJ2-5, with D hard to call. The germline gives CDR1 SEHNR, CDR2 FQNEAQ (reference sequence). There are 12 residues in the CDR3. V shed 5 bases and J shed 4 bases, with 8 bases lying between them. CDR3 nucleotide sequence: TGTGCCAGCAGCCGTATGGGAGAGACCCAGTACTTC. Translation gives CASSRMGETQYF.

V and J are TRBV18 and TRBJ2-5; possible D gene TRBD2, 6 bases. The V gene lost 3 bases and the J gene lost 9 bases, with 20 bases spanning the gap. The CDR3 extends over 15 amino acids. The germline CDR1 and CDR2 sequences are KGHSH and LQKENI. CDR3 loop: CASSPLNREPGAQYF. The CDR3 nucleotides read TGTGCCAGCTCACCCCTTAACCGGGAGCCCGGGGCCCAGTACTTC.

The V call is TRBV18, the J call TRBJ2-1; TRBD1 might be the D (7 bases). The length of the CDR3 is 12 residues. V lost 6 bases, J lost 9 bases, and 12 bases lay in between. Germline loops: CDR1 KGHSH, CDR2 LQKENI. The CDR3 DNA sequence: TGTGCCAGCTCGCGGGACAGCGGTGAGCAGTTCTTC. Protein sequence: CASSRDSGEQFF.

This sequence joins TRBV4-1 and TRBJ1-1, with D unresolved. The ends were cut back, 2 bases at V and 4 bases at J, with 14 bases in the middle. The germline V gene has CDR1 MGHRA and CDR2 YSYEKL. This CDR3 region has 15 residues. The CDR3, as DNA: TGCGCCAGCAGCCAAAGTACGGGAATGGGCACTGAAGCTTTCTTT. This translates into CASSQSTGMGTEAFF.

The chain recombines TRBV5-6 with TRBJ1-5; D ambiguous. Looked up from germline, CDR1 is SGHDT and CDR2 is YYEEEE. The ends were cut back, 0 bases at V and 6 bases at J, with 7 bases in the middle. CDR3 size: 13 residues. The DNA for the CDR3 is TGTGCCAGCAGCTTGGAGAGGACTCAGCCCCAGCATTTT. Protein product: CASSLERTQPQHF. Full variable domain (rest looked up from reference TRBV5-6 and TRBJ1-5): DAGVTQSPTHLIKTRGQQVTLRCSPKSGHDTVSWYQQALGQGPQFIFQYYEEEERQRGNFPDRFSGHQFPNYSSELNVNALLLGDSALYLCASSLERTQPQHFGDGTRLSIL.

The J gene is TRBJ2-1, the V gene TRBV19, with D uncertain. CDR3 size: 15 residues. V was shortened by 0 bases and J by 0 bases, with 6 bases between the two germline ends. The V gene's germline CDR1 is LNHDA and CDR2 SQIVND (reference sequence). The CDR3 is CASSIEGSSYNEQFF. DNA of the CDR3: TGTGCCAGTAGTATAGAAGGTAGCTCCTACAATGAGCAGTTCTTC.

This sequence joins TRBV7-2 and TRBJ1-1; D is ambiguous. CDR3 length: 14 residues. Trimming pared 1 base from V and 0 bases from J, leaving 6 bases between. Germline CDR1 reads SGHTA; CDR2 reads FQGNSA. The DNA for the CDR3 is TGTGCCAGCAGCTTAGTTGCGGTGAACACTGAAGCTTTCTTT. Translating gives CASSLVAVNTEAFF.